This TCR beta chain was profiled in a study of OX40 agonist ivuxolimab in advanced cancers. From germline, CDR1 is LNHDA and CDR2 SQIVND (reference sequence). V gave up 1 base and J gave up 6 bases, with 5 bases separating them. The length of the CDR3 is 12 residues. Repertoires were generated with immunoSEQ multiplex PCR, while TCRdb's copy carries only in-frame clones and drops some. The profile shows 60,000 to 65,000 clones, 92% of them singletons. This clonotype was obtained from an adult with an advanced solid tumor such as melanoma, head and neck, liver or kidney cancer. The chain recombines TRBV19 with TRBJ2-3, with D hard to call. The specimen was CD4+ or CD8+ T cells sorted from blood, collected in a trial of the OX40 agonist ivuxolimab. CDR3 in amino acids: CASSIAWDTQYF. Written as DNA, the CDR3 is TGTGCCAGTAGTATAGCCTGGGATACGCAGTATTTT.